This entry lists 23 T cell receptor beta chains sequenced from one sample in a study of T cell repertoires in enteric fever. TCRdb reprocessed the reads with MiXCR, giving one entry per CDR3 protein. The sample contains roughly 1,600 distinct CDR3 sequences, around a third of which appear only once. Sequenced sample: CCR7- CD38- CD4+ T cells from PBMCs. These receptors originate from a human donor with Salmonella enteric fever, either typhoid or paratyphoid (not recorded which).

The CDR3 DNA follows: TGTGCCAGCAGTTTACGGTTCAATTCACCCCTCCACTTT. It codes for CASSLRFNSPLHF. The chain uses TRBV27 and TRBJ1-6; D is uncertain. Trimming pared 2 bases from V and 7 bases from J, leaving 6 bases between. The CDR3 loop spans 13 amino acids. The germline V gene encodes CDR1 MNHEY and CDR2 SMNVEV (reference sequence).

The chain links TRBV7-9 to TRBJ2-7, with D perhaps TRBD2 (5 bases). From germline, CDR1 is SEHNR and CDR2 FQNEAQ (reference sequence). The CDR3 has 16 residues. Deletions cut 2 bases from V and 3 bases from J, with 17 bases between. The CDR3 sequence: CASSLLKAGNIYEQYF. The CDR3 nucleotides are TGTGCCAGCAGCTTACTGAAGGCGGGCAATATCTACGAGCAGTACTTC.

In its sample, this clonotype was seen once. The genes are TRBV5-1 and TRBJ2-1, with 10 bases fitting TRBD2. Germline assignment: CDR1 SGHRS and CDR2 YFSETQ. Germline trimming cut 5 bases from V and 5 bases from J; bases unmatched to any gene: 7. CDR3 length equals 15 residues. The chain's CDR3 is CASRSELAGDNEQFF. The CDR3, as DNA: TGCGCCAGCAGGAGTGAGCTAGCGGGAGACAATGAGCAGTTCTTC.

The gene calls are TRBV20-1 and TRBJ2-7; 9 positions agree with TRBD2. CDR1 and CDR2 (germline): DFQATT, SNEGSKA (reference sequence). After removal of 6 bases from V and 6 bases from J, the junction contained 9 bases not matched to a gene. The CDR3 length is 13 residues. The DNA of the CDR3 is TGCAGTGCCGCCCCTAGCGGGAAGGTCGAGCAGTACTTC. It is translated as CSAAPSGKVEQYF.

This clonotype has just a few counts. The chain has TRBV5-1 and TRBJ2-5; D is unclear. Germline values: CDR1 SGHRS, CDR2 YFSETQ. With 2 bases removed from V and 2 bases from J, the gap between germline ends came to 1 base. The CDR3 is 11 amino acids. The CDR3 reads CASSLQETQYF. CDR3 nucleotides: TGCGCCAGCAGCTTACAAGAGACCCAGTACTTC. The full variable domain, its missing parts supplied by reference TRBV5-1 and TRBJ2-5, is KAGVTQTPRYLIKTRGQQVTLSCSPISGHRSVSWYQQTPGQGLQFLFEYFSETQRNKGNFPGRFSGRQFSNSRSEMNVSTLELGDSALYLCASSLQETQYFGPGTRLLVL.

This clonotype ranks as large. The CDR3: CASAKGRQETQYF. CDR3 DNA sequence: TGTGCCAGCGCAAAGGGGCGCCAAGAGACCCAGTACTTC. The chain links TRBV7-6 to TRBJ2-5; D possibly corresponds to TRBD1 (5 bases). The CDR3 sequence is 13 residues long. Trimming removed 8 bases from V and 1 base from J, with 11 bases in between. Looked up from germline, CDR1 is SGHVS and CDR2 is FNYEAQ.

The DNA for the CDR3 is TGCAGTGCTATTTCAGGGGGGATGGACTACGAGCAGTACTTC. Amino acid sequence: CSAISGGMDYEQYF. The V and J genes are TRBV20-1 and TRBJ2-7; D might be TRBD1 (7 bases). Trimming cost V 4 bases and J 3 bases, with 16 bases left between them. CDR3 length: 14 amino acids. Germline CDR1 and CDR2: DFQATT and SNEGSKA (reference sequence).

A few counts support this clonotype. CDR3 residues: CASRVLAGSYEQYF. The CDR3 DNA follows: TGCGCCAGCAGGGTTTTAGCGGGTTCCTACGAGCAGTACTTC. The V and J genes are TRBV5-1 and TRBJ2-7, with 7 bases lining up with TRBD2. V shed 5 bases and J 1 base; nucleotides not matched to a gene: 6. The CDR3 is 14 amino acids. Germline CDR1 is SGHRS and CDR2 is YFSETQ.

J is TRBJ2-1 and V is TRBV29-1, with 12 bases that match TRBD2. Germline V CDR1 and CDR2: SQVTM, ANQGSEA. CDR3 length: 15 residues. V was clipped by 4 bases and J by 7 bases; unmatched bases: 8. The CDR3 region has the DNA TGCAGCGTTGCCCCACTAGCGGGAGGTGGGAATGAGCAGTTCTTC. Translating it yields CSVAPLAGGGNEQFF.

This clonotype is large (0.1 to 1%) within its sample. V gene TRBV5-1 combines with J gene TRBJ2-3; 10 nucleotides line up with TRBD2. Germline assignment: CDR1 SGHRS and CDR2 YFSETQ. The CDR3 has 16 amino acids. The junction had 6 bases not matched to a gene; V was cut back by 0 bases and J by 5 bases. This chain's CDR3 is CASSLVPSGSGDTQYF. For the CDR3, the DNA is TGCGCCAGCAGCTTGGTCCCTAGCGGGAGTGGAGATACGCAGTATTTT.

The V gene is TRBV14, the J gene TRBJ1-2, with D perhaps TRBD1 (6 bases). Germline CDR1 and CDR2: SGHDN and FVKESK. Trimming cost V 6 bases and J 4 bases, with 24 bases left between them. CDR3 length equals 17 residues. Here the CDR3 DNA reads TGTGCCAGCAGTCGTTCCGATTCCGGACAGCATATCTATGGCTACACCTTC. This encodes CASSRSDSGQHIYGYTF.

In DNA form, the CDR3 reads TGTGCCATCAGCCCCGGGACCAACTATGGCTACACCTTC. This encodes CAISPGTNYGYTF. The chain is built from TRBV10-3 and TRBJ1-2; possible D gene TRBD1, 5 bases. The germline V gene has CDR1 ENHRY and CDR2 SYGVKD. CDR3 length equals 13 residues. Trimming stripped 6 bases from V and 2 bases from J, with 10 bases between.

A few counts support this clonotype. V and J are TRBV7-2 and TRBJ2-3, with 9 bases identical to TRBD2. Germline V CDR1 and CDR2: SGHTA, FQGNSA. Trimming removed 3 bases from V and 4 bases from J; junction bases left unmatched: 8. The CDR3 is 16 amino acids. The CDR3 here is CASSFPLRGRADTQYF. The CDR3 DNA follows: TGTGCCAGCAGCTTCCCCCTACGCGGGAGGGCAGATACGCAGTATTTT.

This clonotype is large (0.1 to 1%). The chain carries TRBV12-3 or TRBV12-4 and TRBJ1-3, with D hard to call. V lost 8 bases and J lost 0, with 17 bases in between. The CDR3 spans 16 residues. This chain's CDR3 is CASCLGSIISGNTIYF. DNA of the CDR3: TGTGCCAGCTGCCTTGGATCGATAATCTCTGGAAACACCATATATTTT.

The rearrangement uses TRBV12-3 or TRBV12-4 and TRBJ2-7; either TRBD1 or TRBD2 may fit D (5 bases each). CDR3 length: 12 residues. With 5 bases removed from V and 4 bases from J, the gap between germline ends came to 9 bases. The CDR3 DNA sequence: TGTGCCAGCAGTCGAGGGGCTTACGAGCAGTACTTC. Translating gives CASSRGAYEQYF.

The table lists this clonotype with a few counts. V and J are TRBV9 and TRBJ2-7, with 12 bases that match TRBD2. The CDR3 is 16 amino acids. CDR1 and CDR2 from the germline V gene are SGDLS and YYNGEE. V gave up 0 bases and J gave up 3 bases; unmatched junction bases: 4. CDR3 nucleotide sequence: TGTGCCAGCAGCGTAGGTAGACTAGCGGGAGTCTACGAGCAGTACTTC. Amino acids: CASSVGRLAGVYEQYF.

The chain's CDR3 is CSARERAGGPSETQYF. Here the CDR3 DNA reads TGCAGTGCTAGAGAGAGAGCGGGAGGGCCAAGCGAGACCCAGTACTTC. The V and J genes are TRBV20-1 and TRBJ2-5, with 10 bases matching TRBD2. CDR3 length equals 16 residues. Losses at the gene ends were 0 bases for V and 5 bases for J; bases not matched to a gene: 9. Germline CDR1 reads DFQATT; CDR2 reads SNEGSKA (reference sequence).

With regard to this clonotype: Relative to the germline gene, one junction end is altered; a read error may explain this. V usage is TRBV14 and J usage is TRBJ2-7; 12 nucleotides line up with TRBD2. This CDR3 region has 15 residues. Germline CDR1 SGHDN, CDR2 FVKESK. The CDR3 here is CARSQGLAGFYEQYF. CDR3 coding DNA: TGTGCCAGGAGCCAAGGACTAGCGGGATTCTACGAGCAGTACTTC.

The chain has TRBV5-1 and TRBJ2-5; 7 bases match TRBD1. Germline V CDR1 and CDR2: SGHRS, YFSETQ. Losses at the gene ends were 5 bases for V and 5 bases for J; bases not matched to a gene: 12. The length of the CDR3 is 15 residues. The CDR3 protein is CASRKTRDRGETQYF. The CDR3 coding sequence is TGCGCCAGCAGAAAAACCCGGGACAGAGGCGAGACCCAGTACTTC. Full variable domain (rest looked up from reference TRBV5-1 and TRBJ2-5): KAGVTQTPRYLIKTRGQQVTLSCSPISGHRSVSWYQQTPGQGLQFLFEYFSETQRNKGNFPGRFSGRQFSNSRSEMNVSTLELGDSALYLCASRKTRDRGETQYFGPGTRLLVL.

This clonotype ranks as medium-sized. No conserved phenylalanine or tryptophan is present at the end of the CDR3, so a read error is the likely explanation. The rearrangement uses TRBV5-1 and TRBJ1-1; 7 bases fit TRBD1. V was pared by 7 bases and J by 5 bases, with 8 bases of the junction left unmatched. Germline values: CDR1 SGHRS, CDR2 YFSETQ. The CDR3 totals 13 residues. CDR3 sequence reads: CASDSGGGTEAFL. CDR3 bases: TGCGCCAGCGATTCAGGGGGAGGGACTGAAGCTTTCCTT.

This clonotype has a handful of counts. The chain uses TRBV6-2 or TRBV6-3 and TRBJ2-7; 8 positions match TRBD1. The CDR3 extends over 14 amino acids. V was pared by 6 bases and J by 7 bases, with 11 bases of the junction left unmatched. The V gene's germline CDR1 is MNHEY and CDR2 SVGEGT. CDR3 loop: CASRRGQEVSEQYF. CDR3 in DNA: TGTGCCAGCAGGAGGGGACAGGAGGTGAGTGAGCAGTACTTC.

This clonotype has only a few counts. The rearrangement links TRBV5-1 to TRBJ2-5; no clear D gene. CDR1 is SGHRS, CDR2 YFSETQ, per germline. The CDR3 extends over 14 amino acids. V gave up 1 base and J gave up 1 base, with 8 bases separating them. In DNA, the CDR3 is TGCGCCAGCAGCTTGTCGGCAGGCCAAGAGACCCAGTACTTC. This codes for CASSLSAGQETQYF.

The chain carries TRBV7-9 and TRBJ2-7; D may be TRBD1 (5 bases). Looked up from germline, CDR1 is SEHNR and CDR2 is FQNEAQ (reference sequence). Trimming removed 1 base at V and 2 bases at J, with 12 bases between. CDR3 length: 15 amino acids. DNA of the CDR3: TGTGCCAGCAGCTTAGGGCAGGGCCTCGCCTACGAGCAGTACTTC. This codes for CASSLGQGLAYEQYF.